The T cell receptor beta chain described here comes from a study of blood T cell repertoires in COVID-19. The wider study: Donors in the United States, Italy and Spain gave samples during acute or convalescent COVID-19. Sample material is recorded as cDNA or gDNA derived from T cells, B-cell-depleted T cells, or PBMCs.

CDR3 length: 19 amino acids. The V and J ends lost 6 bases and 7 bases respectively, with 32 bases between them. Germline loops: CDR1 SGHRS, CDR2 YFSETQ. Original processing methods: Amplification with reference gene primers provided the estimates of nucleated cell counts. TCRdb's copy holds only in-frame clones and misses some; the assay was immunoSEQ multiplex PCR. For V, J and clone size, that table is used; D and trimming come from the DNA. The sample carries about 190,000 clones, 90% recorded once. This clone was seen a handful of times. Sequencing used peripheral blood. This sequence originates from a man aged 45-65 years with acute or convalescent COVID-19. V gene TRBV5-1 combines with J gene TRBJ1-5, with a weak D call TRBD1 (6 bases). CDR3 in amino acids: CASTPTGTRPSLRVQPQHF. The DNA of the CDR3 is TGCGCCAGCACACCAACCGGGACACGGCCCTCGCTGAGGGTACAGCCCCAGCATTTT.